This is a list of T cell receptor beta chains from one sample in a study of blood T cell repertoires in COVID-19. Only in-frame clones appear in the TCRdb table, and some are missing; sequencing was by immunoSEQ multiplex PCR. This table holds about 190,000 clones, approximately 80% found once. Sequencing was carried out using peripheral blood. These receptors came from a woman between 50 and 59 years old with acute or convalescent COVID-19. CDR3s leave out the opening cysteine and the closing phenylalanine or tryptophan. The D gene is left open where the match is weak.

d_call: TRBD2
v_call: TRBV9
cdr3_aa: ASSVGSGGPYEQY

d_call: -
v_call: TRBV2
cdr3_aa: ASSVTIYNEQF

d_call: TRBD2
v_call: TRBV19
cdr3_aa: ASSNPGGDTGELF

d_call: -
v_call: TRBV7-2
cdr3_aa: ASSSRFLASSTDTQY

d_call: -
v_call: TRBV4-1
cdr3_aa: ASSQFEGVGYGYT

d_call: TRBD1
v_call: TRBV7-9
cdr3_aa: ASSLAGQGDQPQH

d_call: TRBD1
v_call: TRBV19
cdr3_aa: ASSPRTGASGYT

d_call: -
v_call: TRBV15
cdr3_aa: ATNRDRRFGYT

d_call: TRBD1
v_call: TRBV3-1/TRBV3-2
cdr3_aa: ASSPRTGNTEAF

d_call: -
v_call: TRBV4-2
cdr3_aa: ASSQDTREQY

d_call: TRBD2
v_call: TRBV6-5
cdr3_aa: ASSYLFRGGGEQY

d_call: -
v_call: TRBV14
cdr3_aa: ASSQGSVWSYNEQF

d_call: -
v_call: TRBV6-5
cdr3_aa: ASSHRVTGANVLT

d_call: TRBD1
v_call: TRBV5-6
cdr3_aa: ASSLGRGQGRGELF

d_call: TRBD1
v_call: TRBV3-1/TRBV3-2
cdr3_aa: ASSQDRTGGAHNYGYT

d_call: -
v_call: TRBV28
cdr3_aa: ASTPRPSTEAF

d_call: -
v_call: TRBV5-1
cdr3_aa: ASSAEYGYT

d_call: TRBD1
v_call: TRBV19
cdr3_aa: ASSPISTGVNTEAF

d_call: -
v_call: TRBV7-2
cdr3_aa: ASSLLGPGPQH

d_call: TRBD1
v_call: TRBV9
cdr3_aa: ASSSGTGGEKLF

d_call: -
v_call: TRBV28
cdr3_aa: ASTLDSDYNSPLH

d_call: -
v_call: TRBV5-1
cdr3_aa: ASKVQGNTEAF

d_call: TRBD1
v_call: TRBV4-2
cdr3_aa: ASSGQGAQGEKLF

d_call: TRBD1
v_call: TRBV19
cdr3_aa: ASSTPGTGTYGYT

d_call: -
v_call: TRBV5-4
cdr3_aa: ASSLVAGIAKNIQY

d_call: -
v_call: TRBV10-3
cdr3_aa: ASRTVVSYEQY

d_call: TRBD1
v_call: TRBV6-5
cdr3_aa: ASSRDRGFYGYT

d_call: -
v_call: TRBV10-1
cdr3_aa: ASSESIRSGTAAYEQY

d_call: -
v_call: TRBV30
cdr3_aa: AWSVPSSYEQY

d_call: -
v_call: TRBV12-3/TRBV12-4
cdr3_aa: ASSLMGRNEQF

d_call: TRBD2
v_call: TRBV28
cdr3_aa: ASTTRGDPLGSEQY

d_call: -
v_call: TRBV7-2
cdr3_aa: ASTQRGGDEAF

d_call: -
v_call: TRBV11-2
cdr3_aa: ASTRQQVPNTEAF

d_call: -
v_call: TRBV5-5
cdr3_aa: ASRSGLGNSGELF

d_call: -
v_call: TRBV6-5
cdr3_aa: ASGLDLKHEQY

d_call: -
v_call: TRBV4-1
cdr3_aa: ASSQEIPGFVDTGELF

d_call: TRBD2
v_call: TRBV2
cdr3_aa: ASTEGTSWVTDTQY

d_call: -
v_call: TRBV10-3
cdr3_aa: AIKARGGEDTEAF

d_call: TRBD1
v_call: TRBV30
cdr3_aa: AWSRDRVSYEQY

d_call: -
v_call: TRBV5-4
cdr3_aa: ASSAGSTALTDTQY

d_call: TRBD1
v_call: TRBV5-8
cdr3_aa: ASSLGQGRAPEAF

d_call: -
v_call: TRBV10-2
cdr3_aa: ATAPAGVMIEKLF

d_call: -
v_call: TRBV5-4
cdr3_aa: ASSLGGRERYEQY

d_call: -
v_call: TRBV13
cdr3_aa: ASSSLDTQY

d_call: TRBD1
v_call: TRBV5-1
cdr3_aa: ASSSGLGQGLGEQY

d_call: TRBD1
v_call: TRBV28
cdr3_aa: ASRDRSPTGELF

d_call: TRBD1
v_call: TRBV13
cdr3_aa: ASSPRDRGLYEQY

d_call: -
v_call: TRBV5-6
cdr3_aa: ASSLPGFSYEQY

d_call: -
v_call: TRBV27
cdr3_aa: ASSSTPSTDTQY

d_call: TRBD1
v_call: TRBV5-4
cdr3_aa: ASSFWTGDGYT

d_call: -
v_call: TRBV18
cdr3_aa: ASSPYGQSNTEAF

d_call: TRBD1
v_call: TRBV4-3
cdr3_aa: ASSQRLYHGTVSYNEQF

d_call: -
v_call: TRBV27
cdr3_aa: ASSLGAVEY

d_call: TRBD1
v_call: TRBV6-5
cdr3_aa: ASRRQGSSEQY

d_call: -
v_call: TRBV19
cdr3_aa: ASSIVAYSTDTQY